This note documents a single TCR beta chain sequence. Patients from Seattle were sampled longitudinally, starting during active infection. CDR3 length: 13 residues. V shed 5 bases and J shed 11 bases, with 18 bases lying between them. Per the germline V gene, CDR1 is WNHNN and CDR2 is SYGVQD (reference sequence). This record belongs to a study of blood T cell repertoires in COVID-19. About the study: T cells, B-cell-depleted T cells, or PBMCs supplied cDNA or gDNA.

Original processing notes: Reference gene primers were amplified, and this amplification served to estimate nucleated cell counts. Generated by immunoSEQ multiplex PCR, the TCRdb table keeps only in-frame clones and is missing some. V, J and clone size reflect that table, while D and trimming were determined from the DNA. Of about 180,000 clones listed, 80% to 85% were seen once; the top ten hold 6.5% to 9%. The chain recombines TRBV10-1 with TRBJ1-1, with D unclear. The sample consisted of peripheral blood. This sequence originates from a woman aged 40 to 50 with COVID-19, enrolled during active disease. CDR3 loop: CASSNSEGLVAFF. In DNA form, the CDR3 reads TGCGCCAGCAGTAACTCTGAGGGCCTAGTCGCTTTCTTT.